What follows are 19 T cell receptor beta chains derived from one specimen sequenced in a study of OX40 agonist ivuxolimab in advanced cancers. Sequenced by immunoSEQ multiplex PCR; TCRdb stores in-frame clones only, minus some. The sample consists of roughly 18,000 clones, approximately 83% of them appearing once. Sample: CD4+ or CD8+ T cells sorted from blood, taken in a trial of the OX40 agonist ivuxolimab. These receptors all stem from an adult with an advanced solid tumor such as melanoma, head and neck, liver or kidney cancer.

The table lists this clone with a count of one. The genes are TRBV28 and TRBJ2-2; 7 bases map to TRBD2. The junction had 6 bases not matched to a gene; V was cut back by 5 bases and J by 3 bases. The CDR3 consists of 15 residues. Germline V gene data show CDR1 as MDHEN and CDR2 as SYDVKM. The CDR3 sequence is CASSTGTIYTGELFF. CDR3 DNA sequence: TGTGCCAGCAGTACCGGGACTATATACACCGGGGAGCTGTTTTTT. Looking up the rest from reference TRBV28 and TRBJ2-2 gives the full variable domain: DVKVTQSSRYLVKRTGEKVFLECVQDMDHENMFWYRQDPGLGLRLIYFSYDVKMKEKGDIPEGYSVSREKKERFSLILESASTNQTSMYLCASSTGTIYTGELFFGEGSRLTVL.

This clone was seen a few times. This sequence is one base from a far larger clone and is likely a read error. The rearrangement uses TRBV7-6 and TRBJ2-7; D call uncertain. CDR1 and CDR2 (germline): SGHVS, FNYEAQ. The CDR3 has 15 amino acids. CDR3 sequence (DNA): TGTGCCAGCGCGCCGTGGGTGGGCAGGCGGTCCCCCCTCCACTTC. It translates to CASAPWVGRRSPLHF.

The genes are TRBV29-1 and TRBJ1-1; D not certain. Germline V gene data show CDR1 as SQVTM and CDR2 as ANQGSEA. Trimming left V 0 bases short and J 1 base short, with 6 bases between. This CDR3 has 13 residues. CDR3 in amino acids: CSVEDWGNTEAFF. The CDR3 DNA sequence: TGCAGCGTTGAAGACTGGGGGAACACTGAAGCTTTCTTT.

CDR3 sequence reads: CASSRLAGHTGELFF. Written as DNA, the CDR3 is TGTGCCAGCAGTCGCTTAGCGGGGCACACCGGGGAGCTGTTTTTT. The genes are TRBV6-5 and TRBJ2-2; TRBD2 agrees at 8 bases. CDR1 is MNHEY, CDR2 SVGAGI, per germline. The CDR3 is made up of 15 amino acids. V shed 5 bases and J 3 bases; nucleotides not matched to a gene: 5.

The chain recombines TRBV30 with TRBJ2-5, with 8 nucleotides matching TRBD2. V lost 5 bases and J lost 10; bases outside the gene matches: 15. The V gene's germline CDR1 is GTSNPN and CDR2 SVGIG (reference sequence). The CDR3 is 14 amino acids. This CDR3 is CAWDYTSGRTGQYF. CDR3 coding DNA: TGTGCCTGGGATTACACTAGCGGAAGAACGGGCCAGTACTTC.

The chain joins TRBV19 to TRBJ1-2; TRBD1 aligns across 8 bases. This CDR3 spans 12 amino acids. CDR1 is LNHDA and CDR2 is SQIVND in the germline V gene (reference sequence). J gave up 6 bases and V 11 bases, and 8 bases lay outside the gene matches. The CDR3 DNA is TGTGCCTCAAACTCAGGGGGCGATGGCTACACCTTC. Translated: CASNSGGDGYTF.

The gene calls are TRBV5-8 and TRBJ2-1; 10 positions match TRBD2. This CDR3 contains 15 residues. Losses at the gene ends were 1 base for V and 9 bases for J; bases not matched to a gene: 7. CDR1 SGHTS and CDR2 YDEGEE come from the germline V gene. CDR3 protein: CASSLRLAGEVEQFF. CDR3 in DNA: TGTGCCAGCAGCTTGCGGCTAGCGGGAGAGGTTGAGCAGTTCTTC.

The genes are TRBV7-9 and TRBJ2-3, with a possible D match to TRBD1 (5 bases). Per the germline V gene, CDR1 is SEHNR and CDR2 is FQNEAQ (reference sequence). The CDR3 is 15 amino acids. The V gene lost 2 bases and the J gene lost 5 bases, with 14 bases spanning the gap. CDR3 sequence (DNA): TGTGCCAGCAGCTTAACAGTTATTCAGGGAGATACGCAGTATTTT. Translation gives CASSLTVIQGDTQYF.

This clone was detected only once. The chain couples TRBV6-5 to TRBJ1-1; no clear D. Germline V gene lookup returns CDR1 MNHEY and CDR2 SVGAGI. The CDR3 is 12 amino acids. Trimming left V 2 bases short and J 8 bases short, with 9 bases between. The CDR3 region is CASSYGQLEAFF. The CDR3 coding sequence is TGTGCCAGCAGTTACGGCCAGTTAGAAGCTTTCTTT.

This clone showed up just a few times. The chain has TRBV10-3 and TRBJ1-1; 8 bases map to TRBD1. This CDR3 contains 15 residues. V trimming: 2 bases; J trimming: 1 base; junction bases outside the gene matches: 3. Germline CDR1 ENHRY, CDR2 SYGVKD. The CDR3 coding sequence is TGTGCCATCAGTGAGCCCGGGACAGGGAACACTGAAGCTTTCTTT. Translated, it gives CAISEPGTGNTEAFF.

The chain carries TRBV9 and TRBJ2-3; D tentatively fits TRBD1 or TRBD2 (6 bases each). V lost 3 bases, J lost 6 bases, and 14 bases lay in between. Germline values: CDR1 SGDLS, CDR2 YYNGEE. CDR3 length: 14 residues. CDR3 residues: CASSAGGGPDTQYF. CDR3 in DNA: TGTGCCAGCAGCGCAGGTGGGGGGCCTGATACGCAGTATTTT. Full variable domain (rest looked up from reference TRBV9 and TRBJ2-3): DSGVTQTPKHLITATGQRVTLRCSPRSGDLSVYWYQQSLDQGLQFLIQYYNGEERAKGNILERFSAQQFPDLHSELNLSSLELGDSALYFCASSAGGGPDTQYFGPGTRLTVL.

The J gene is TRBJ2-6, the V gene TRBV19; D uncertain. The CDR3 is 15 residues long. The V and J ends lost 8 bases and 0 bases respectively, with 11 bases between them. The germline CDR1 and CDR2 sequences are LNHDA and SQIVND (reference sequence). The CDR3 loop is CASRTTSSGANVLTF. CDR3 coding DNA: TGTGCCAGTCGGACGACAAGCTCTGGGGCCAACGTCCTGACTTTC.

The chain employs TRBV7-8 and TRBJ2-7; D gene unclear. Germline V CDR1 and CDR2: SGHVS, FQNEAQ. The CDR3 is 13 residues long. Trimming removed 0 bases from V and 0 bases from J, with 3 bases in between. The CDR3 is CASSLANSYEQYF. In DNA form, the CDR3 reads TGTGCCAGCAGCTTAGCGAACTCCTACGAGCAGTACTTC.

The CDR3 nucleotides read TGTGCCAGCAGCCCGGGGTATGGGGAAAGCACAGATACGCAGTATTTT. This encodes CASSPGYGESTDTQYF. The chain recombines TRBV7-9 with TRBJ2-3; D possibly corresponds to TRBD2 (5 bases). Per germline, CDR1 SEHNR and CDR2 FQNEAQ (reference sequence). CDR3 length: 16 amino acids. The V gene lost 5 bases and the J gene lost 0 bases, with 15 bases spanning the gap.

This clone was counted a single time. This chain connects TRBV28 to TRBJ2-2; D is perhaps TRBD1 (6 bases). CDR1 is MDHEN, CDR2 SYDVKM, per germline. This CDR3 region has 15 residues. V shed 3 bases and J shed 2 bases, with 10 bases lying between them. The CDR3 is CASSLRTANTGELFF. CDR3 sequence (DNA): TGTGCCAGCAGTTTGAGGACAGCAAACACCGGGGAGCTGTTTTTT.

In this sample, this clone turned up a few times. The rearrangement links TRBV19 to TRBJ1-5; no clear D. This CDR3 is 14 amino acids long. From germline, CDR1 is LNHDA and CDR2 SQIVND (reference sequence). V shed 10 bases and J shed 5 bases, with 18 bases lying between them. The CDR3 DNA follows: TGTGCCACCCAGCGACCGGGTCCCCATCAGCCCCAGCATTTT. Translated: CATQRPGPHQPQHF.

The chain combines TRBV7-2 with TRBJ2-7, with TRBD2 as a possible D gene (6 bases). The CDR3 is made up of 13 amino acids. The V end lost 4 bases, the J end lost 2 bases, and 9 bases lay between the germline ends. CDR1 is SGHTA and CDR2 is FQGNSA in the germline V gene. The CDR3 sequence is CASSSGAPYEQYF. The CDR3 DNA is TGTGCCAGCAGCTCGGGAGCCCCCTACGAGCAGTACTTC.

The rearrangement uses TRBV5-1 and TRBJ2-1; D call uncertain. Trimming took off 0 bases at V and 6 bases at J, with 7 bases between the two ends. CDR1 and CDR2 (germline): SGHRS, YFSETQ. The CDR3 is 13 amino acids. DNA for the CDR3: TGCGCCAGCAGCTTGGTACTGCCCAATGAGCAGTTCTTC. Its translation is CASSLVLPNEQFF.

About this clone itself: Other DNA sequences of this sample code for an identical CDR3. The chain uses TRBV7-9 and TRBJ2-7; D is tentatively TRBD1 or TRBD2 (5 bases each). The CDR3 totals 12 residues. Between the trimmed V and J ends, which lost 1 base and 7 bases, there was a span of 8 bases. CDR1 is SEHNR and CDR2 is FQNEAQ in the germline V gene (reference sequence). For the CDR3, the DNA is TGTGCCAGCAGCTTAGGGGGGTGGGAGCAGTACTTC. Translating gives CASSLGGWEQYF.